Listed here is a single T cell receptor beta chain. The antigen remains unidentified. This sample stems from a study of T cell responses to AZD1222 COVID-19 vaccine. Generated by immunoSEQ multiplex PCR, the TCRdb table keeps only in-frame clones and is missing some. The table lists about 140,000 clones, less than 95% of them singletons. Whole-study findings and limits: White British ancestry dominated among donors, who included more females, and clonal diversity was possibly underestimated. Increases in Spike-specific TCR breadth and depth were seen after two AZD1222 doses.

This material consisted of peripheral blood, taken on day 0 of AZD1222 vaccination. This TCR came from an adult in good health.

The CDR3 region is CASSSPGQANSPLHF. The DNA for the CDR3 is TGTGCCAGCAGTTCGCCGGGACAGGCTAATTCACCCCTCCACTTT. The rearrangement joins TRBV28 to TRBJ1-6, with 8 bases matching TRBD1. V dropped 4 bases and J dropped 6; count of bases not matched to a gene: 5. CDR1 is MDHEN and CDR2 is SYDVKM in the germline V gene. The CDR3 contains 15 residues.